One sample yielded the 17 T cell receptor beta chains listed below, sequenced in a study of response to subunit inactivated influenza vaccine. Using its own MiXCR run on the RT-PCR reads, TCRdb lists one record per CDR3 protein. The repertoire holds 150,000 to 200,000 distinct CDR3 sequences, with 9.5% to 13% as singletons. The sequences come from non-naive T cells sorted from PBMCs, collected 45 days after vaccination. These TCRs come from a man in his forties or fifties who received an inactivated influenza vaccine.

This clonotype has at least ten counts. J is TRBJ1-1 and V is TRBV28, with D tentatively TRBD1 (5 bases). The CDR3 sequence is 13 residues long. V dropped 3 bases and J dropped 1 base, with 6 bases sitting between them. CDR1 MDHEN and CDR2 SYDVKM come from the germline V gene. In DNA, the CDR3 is TGTGCCAGCAGTTTGGGGGAGAACACTGAAGCTTTCTTT. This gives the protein CASSLGENTEAFF.

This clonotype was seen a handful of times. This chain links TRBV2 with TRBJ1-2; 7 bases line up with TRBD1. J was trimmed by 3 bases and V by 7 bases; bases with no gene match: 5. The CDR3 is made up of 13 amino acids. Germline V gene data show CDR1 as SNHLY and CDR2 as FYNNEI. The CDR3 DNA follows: TGTGCCAGCACCCCGGGACAGTACTATGGCTACACCTTC. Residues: CASTPGQYYGYTF.

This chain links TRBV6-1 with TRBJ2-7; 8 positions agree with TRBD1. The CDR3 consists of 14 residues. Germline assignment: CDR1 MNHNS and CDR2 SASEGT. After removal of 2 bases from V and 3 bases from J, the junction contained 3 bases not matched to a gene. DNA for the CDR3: TGTGCCAGCAGTGAACAGGGGGCGAACTACGAGCAGTACTTC. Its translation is CASSEQGANYEQYF.

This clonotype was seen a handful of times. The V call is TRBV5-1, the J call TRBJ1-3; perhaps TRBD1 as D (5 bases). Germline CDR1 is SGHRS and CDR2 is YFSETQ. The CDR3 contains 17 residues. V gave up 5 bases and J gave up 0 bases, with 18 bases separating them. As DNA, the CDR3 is TGCGCCAGCAGAACCGGGACCTCTATTACCTCTGGAAACACCATATATTTT. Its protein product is CASRTGTSITSGNTIYF.

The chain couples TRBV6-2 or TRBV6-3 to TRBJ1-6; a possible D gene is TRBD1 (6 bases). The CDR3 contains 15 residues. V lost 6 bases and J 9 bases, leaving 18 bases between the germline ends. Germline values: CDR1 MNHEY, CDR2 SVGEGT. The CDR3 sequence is CASSQREQGTSPLHF. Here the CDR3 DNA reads TGTGCCAGCAGCCAAAGAGAACAGGGAACTTCACCCCTCCACTTT.

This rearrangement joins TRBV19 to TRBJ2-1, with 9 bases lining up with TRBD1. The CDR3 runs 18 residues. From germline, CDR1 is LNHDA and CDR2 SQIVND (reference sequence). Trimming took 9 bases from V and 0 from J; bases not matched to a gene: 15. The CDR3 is CASRSRDRVQSSYNEQFF. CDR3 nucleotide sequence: TGTGCCAGCCGGTCCCGGGACAGGGTCCAAAGCTCCTACAATGAGCAGTTCTTC.

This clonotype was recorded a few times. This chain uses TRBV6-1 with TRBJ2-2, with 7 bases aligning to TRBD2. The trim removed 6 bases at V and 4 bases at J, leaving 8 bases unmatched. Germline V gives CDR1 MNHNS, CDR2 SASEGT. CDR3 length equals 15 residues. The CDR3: CASRSRGSGTGELFF. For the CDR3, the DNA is TGTGCCAGCAGATCGCGGGGGTCCGGCACCGGGGAGCTGTTTTTT.

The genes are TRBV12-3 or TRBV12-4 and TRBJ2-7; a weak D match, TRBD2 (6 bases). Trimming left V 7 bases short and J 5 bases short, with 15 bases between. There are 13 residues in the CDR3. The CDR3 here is CASTRAGGDEQYF. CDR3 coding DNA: TGTGCCAGCACCCGGGCAGGAGGGGACGAGCAGTACTTC.

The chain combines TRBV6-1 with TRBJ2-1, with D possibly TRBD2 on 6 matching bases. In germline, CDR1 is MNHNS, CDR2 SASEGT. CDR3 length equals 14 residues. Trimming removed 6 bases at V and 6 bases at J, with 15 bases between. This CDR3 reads CASRGYWGVNEQFF. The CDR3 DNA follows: TGTGCCAGCAGAGGTTACTGGGGGGTCAATGAGCAGTTCTTC.

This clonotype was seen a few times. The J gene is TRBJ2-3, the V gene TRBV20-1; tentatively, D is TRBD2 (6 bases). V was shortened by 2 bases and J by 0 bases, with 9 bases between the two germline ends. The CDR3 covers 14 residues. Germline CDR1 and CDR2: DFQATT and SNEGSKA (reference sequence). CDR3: CSARKGTSTDTQYF. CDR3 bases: TGCAGTGCTAGAAAGGGGACTAGCACAGATACGCAGTATTTT.

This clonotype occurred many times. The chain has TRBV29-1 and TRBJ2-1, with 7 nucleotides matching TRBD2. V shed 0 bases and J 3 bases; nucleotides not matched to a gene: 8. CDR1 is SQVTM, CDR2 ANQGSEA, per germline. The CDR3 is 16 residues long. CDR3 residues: CSVEDQREDLYNEQFF. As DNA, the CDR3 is TGCAGCGTTGAAGATCAACGGGAGGACCTCTACAATGAGCAGTTCTTC.

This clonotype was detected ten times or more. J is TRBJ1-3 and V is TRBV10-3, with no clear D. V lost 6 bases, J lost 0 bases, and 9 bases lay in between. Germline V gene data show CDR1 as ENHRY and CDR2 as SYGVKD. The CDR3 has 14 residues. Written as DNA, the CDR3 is TGTGCCATCAGCCTTACGTACTCTGGAAACACCATATATTTT. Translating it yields CAISLTYSGNTIYF.

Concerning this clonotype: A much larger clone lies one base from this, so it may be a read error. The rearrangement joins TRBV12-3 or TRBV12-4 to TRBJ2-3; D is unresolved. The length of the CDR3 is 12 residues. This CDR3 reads CASSSTSYTQNF. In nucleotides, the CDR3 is TGTGCCAGCAGTTCGACCTCCTATACGCAGAATTTT.

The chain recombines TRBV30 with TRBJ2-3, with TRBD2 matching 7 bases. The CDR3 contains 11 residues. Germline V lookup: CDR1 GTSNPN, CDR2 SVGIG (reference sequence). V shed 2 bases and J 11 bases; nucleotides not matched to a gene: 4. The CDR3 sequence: CAWSLTSVQYF. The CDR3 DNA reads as TGTGCCTGGAGTCTCACTAGCGTGCAGTATTTT.

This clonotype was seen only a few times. CDR3 in DNA: TGTGCCAGCAGTTTAAATCAGGGGGGTGGAGGCTATGGCTACACCTTC. This encodes CASSLNQGGGGYGYTF. The chain joins TRBV27 to TRBJ1-2; 7 bases line up with TRBD1. Looked up from germline, CDR1 is MNHEY and CDR2 is SMNVEV (reference sequence). Losses at the gene ends were 2 bases for V and 4 bases for J; bases not matched to a gene: 10. The CDR3 is 16 amino acids.

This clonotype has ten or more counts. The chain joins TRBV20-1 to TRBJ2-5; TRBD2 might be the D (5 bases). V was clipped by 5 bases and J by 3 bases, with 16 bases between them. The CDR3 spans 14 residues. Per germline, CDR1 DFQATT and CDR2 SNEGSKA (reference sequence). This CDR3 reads CSAPVPGLEETQYF. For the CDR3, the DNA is TGCAGTGCTCCAGTTCCCGGACTCGAAGAGACCCAGTACTTC.

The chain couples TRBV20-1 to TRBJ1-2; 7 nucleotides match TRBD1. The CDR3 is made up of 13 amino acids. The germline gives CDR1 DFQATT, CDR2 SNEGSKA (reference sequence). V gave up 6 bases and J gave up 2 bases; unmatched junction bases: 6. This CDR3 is CSARDSSNYGYTF. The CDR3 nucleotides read TGCAGTGCAAGGGACAGCTCGAACTATGGCTACACCTTC.